This T cell receptor (beta chain) emerged from a study of Ad26.COV2.S vaccination and SARS-CoV-2 variants. CDR1 and CDR2 (germline): SGHTA, FQGTGA. The CDR3 spans 14 residues. Trimming took 5 bases from V and 6 from J, leaving 15 bases between them. The assay was immunoSEQ multiplex PCR, and TCRdb's table has in-frame clones only and misses some. The sample lists 400,000 to 500,000 clones; 85% to 90% were seen once. Treatment denoted: about 20 received Ad26.COV2.S at low or high dose, single or two shots; 5 received placebo; per-sample allocation not given. Each sample was drawn 63 days after the first injection (of vaccine or placebo).

This rearrangement joins TRBV7-3 to TRBJ2-3, with a weak D call TRBD2 (5 bases). The material sequenced was peripheral blood, taken in a trial of Ad26.COV2.S vaccine versus placebo. This receptor was identified in a person between 18 and 60 years old who received the Ad26.COV2.S COVID-19 vaccine or a placebo. In DNA, the CDR3 is TGTGCCAGCAGCCAAGCACTAGAAGTGGATACGCAGTATTTT. Amino acid sequence: CASSQALEVDTQYF.